These T cell receptor beta chains were read from a single sample in a study of cytomegalovirus exposure and HLA in healthy donors. Method: immunoSEQ multiplex PCR; TCRdb's copy keeps in-frame clones and lacks some. The sample consists of approximately 150,000 clones, roughly four fifths of them appearing once. Sequencing was performed on PBMCs. Receptors originate from a man aged 18-30 years in good health and CMV-seronegative. Both conserved end residues are part of each CDR3. The D gene is left open where the match is weak. Clone size is shown for a subset of rows, as once, few, many or a class of expanded clone.

J: TRBJ2-7; V: TRBV11-3; D: TRBD1; size: .; CDR3: CASSLVGTGSLRAPYEQYF; DNA: TGTGCCAGCAGCTTAGTAGGGACAGGATCCCTTAGGGCCCCCTACGAGCAGTACTTC
J: TRBJ2-5; V: TRBV7-2; D: TRBD1; size: .; CDR3: CASSPGQGGETQYF; DNA: TGTGCCAGCAGCCCGGGACAGGGCGGGGAGACCCAGTACTTC
J: TRBJ2-7; V: TRBV28; D: .; size: .; CDR3: CASSLLLAPYEQYF; DNA: TGTGCCAGCAGTTTACTGCTGGCCCCCTACGAGCAGTACTTC
J: TRBJ1-5; V: TRBV2; D: .; size: few; CDR3: CASRLTGLGNQPQHF; DNA: TGTGCCAGCAGACTCACCGGACTGGGGAATCAGCCCCAGCATTTT
J: TRBJ1-4; V: TRBV19; D: .; size: few; CDR3: CASRTELFF; DNA: TGTGCCAGTAGAACAGAACTGTTTTTT
J: TRBJ1-1; V: TRBV18; D: .; size: .; CDR3: CASSPRGRSAFTEAFF; DNA: TGTGCCAGCTCACCCAGGGGCCGCTCCGCTTTCACTGAAGCTTTCTTT
J: TRBJ2-7; V: TRBV14; D: .; size: .; CDR3: CASSQVPGEQYF; DNA: TGTGCCAGCAGCCAAGTCCCAGGCGAGCAGTACTTC
J: TRBJ2-3; V: TRBV19; D: .; size: .; CDR3: CASSIGTGFLSDTQYF; DNA: TGTGCCAGTAGTATCGGCACAGGGTTTTTGTCAGATACGCAGTATTTT
J: TRBJ2-7; V: TRBV5-1; D: TRBD1; size: .; CDR3: CASSPVGTGKTYEQYF; DNA: TGCGCCAGCAGCCCCGTCGGGACAGGGAAGACCTACGAGCAGTACTTC
J: TRBJ1-1; V: TRBV5-1; D: TRBD1; size: .; CDR3: CASSYRQGPNTEAFF; DNA: TGCGCCAGCAGCTACAGACAGGGGCCGAACACTGAAGCTTTCTTT
J: TRBJ1-1; V: TRBV9; D: .; size: .; CDR3: CASSPNRVGTEAFF; DNA: TGTGCCAGCAGCCCCAACAGGGTTGGCACTGAAGCCTTCTTT
J: TRBJ1-2; V: TRBV19; D: TRBD1; size: .; CDR3: CASSSRTGGVYGYTF; DNA: TGTGCCAGTAGTTCGCGGACAGGGGGCGTCTATGGCTACACCTTC
J: TRBJ2-5; V: TRBV9; D: TRBD2; size: .; CDR3: CASSPTPGGAVKTQYF; DNA: TGTGCCAGCAGCCCAACCCCCGGGGGGGCGGTAAAGACCCAGTACTTC
J: TRBJ2-1; V: TRBV13; D: .; size: .; CDR3: CASSPNTGISYNEQFF; DNA: TGTGCCAGCAGCCCGAATACAGGGATCTCCTACAATGAGCAGTTCTTC
J: TRBJ2-7; V: TRBV18; D: .; size: .; CDR3: CASSPEGTSYEQYF; DNA: TGTGCCAGCTCACCAGAGGGAACCTCCTACGAGCAGTACTTC
J: TRBJ1-1; V: TRBV5-1; D: .; size: .; CDR3: CASSPGVADSEAFF; DNA: TGCGCCAGCAGCCCGGGGGTTGCTGATTCTGAAGCTTTCTTT
J: TRBJ1-2; V: TRBV19; D: .; size: .; CDR3: CASRDWNYGYTF; DNA: TGTGCCAGTAGAGACTGGAACTATGGCTACACCTTC
J: TRBJ2-2; V: TRBV5-4; D: .; size: few; CDR3: CASSRGSGELFF; DNA: TGTGCCAGCAGCAGGGGGTCCGGGGAGCTGTTTTTT
J: TRBJ2-7; V: TRBV28; D: TRBD2; size: .; CDR3: CASSPAGGEGFYEQYF; DNA: TGTGCCAGCAGCCCCGCCGGGGGGGAGGGATTTTACGAGCAGTACTTC
J: TRBJ2-5; V: TRBV2; D: TRBD2; size: .; CDR3: CASRISSGGLWETQYF; DNA: TGTGCCAGCAGGATTTCTAGCGGGGGGTTGTGGGAGACCCAGTACTTC
J: TRBJ2-5; V: TRBV2; D: .; size: .; CDR3: CASSRRASGETQYF; DNA: TGTGCCAGCAGCCGCAGGGCCTCTGGGGAGACCCAGTACTTC
J: TRBJ2-3; V: TRBV6-4; D: TRBD2; size: .; CDR3: CASRRGGEATDTQYF; DNA: TGTGCCAGCAGGAGGGGAGGGGAGGCCACAGATACGCAGTATTTT
J: TRBJ2-7; V: TRBV28; D: TRBD2; size: .; CDR3: CASSLGTSGRLRPYEQYF; DNA: TGTGCCAGCAGCTTAGGGACTAGCGGGAGGTTAAGACCCTACGAGCAGTACTTC
J: TRBJ2-5; V: TRBV6-1; D: .; size: once; CDR3: CASGGRDMETQYF; DNA: TGTGCCAGCGGAGGCAGGGACATGGAGACCCAGTACTTC
J: TRBJ1-5; V: TRBV19; D: .; size: .; CDR3: CASSSTGTGEPQHF; DNA: TGTGCCAGTAGTTCAACAGGCACGGGGGAGCCCCAGCATTTT
J: TRBJ2-1; V: TRBV2; D: TRBD2; size: .; CDR3: CASSRLAGGINNEQFF; DNA: TGTGCCAGCAGTCGACTAGCGGGGGGTATAAACAATGAGCAGTTCTTC
J: TRBJ1-1; V: TRBV4-1; D: .; size: .; CDR3: CASSLYLSDSMNTEAFF; DNA: TGCGCCAGCAGCCTGTACCTATCGGACAGCATGAACACTGAAGCTTTCTTT
J: TRBJ1-1; V: TRBV19; D: .; size: .; CDR3: CASRRGGAGTEAFF; DNA: TGTGCCAGTAGAAGGGGAGGGGCGGGCACTGAAGCTTTCTTT
J: TRBJ2-5; V: TRBV6-6; D: .; size: once; CDR3: CASSPLWTTQETQYF; DNA: TGTGCCAGCAGCCCCCTCTGGACAACCCAAGAGACCCAGTACTTC
J: TRBJ2-1; V: TRBV5-1; D: TRBD1; size: .; CDR3: CASSFDGQGDNEQFF; DNA: TGCGCCAGCAGCTTCGATGGACAGGGAGACAATGAGCAGTTCTTC
J: TRBJ1-1; V: TRBV5-6; D: .; size: many; CDR3: CASSTRTDRRAFF; DNA: TGTGCCAGCAGCACCCGGACAGATAGAAGAGCTTTCTTT
J: TRBJ2-6; V: TRBV7-8; D: .; size: .; CDR3: CASSFVVGANVLTF; DNA: TGTGCCAGCAGCTTCGTCGTTGGGGCCAACGTCCTGACTTTC
J: TRBJ1-6; V: TRBV7-9; D: TRBD1; size: .; CDR3: CASSLAPEGTDFSPLHF; DNA: TGTGCCAGCAGCTTAGCGCCCGAGGGGACAGACTTTTCACCCCTCCACTTT
J: TRBJ2-3; V: TRBV29-1; D: TRBD1; size: .; CDR3: CSDGQGTDTQYF; DNA: TGCAGCGACGGACAGGGCACAGATACGCAGTATTTT
J: TRBJ1-3; V: TRBV2; D: TRBD1; size: .; CDR3: CASNVRRDSAGNTIYF; DNA: TGTGCCAGCAATGTCCGGCGGGACAGTGCTGGAAACACCATATATTTT
J: TRBJ2-7; V: TRBV19; D: .; size: .; CDR3: CASSITGLPRDEQYF; DNA: TGTGCCAGTTCCATTACAGGGTTACCGCGGGACGAGCAGTACTTC
J: TRBJ2-7; V: TRBV6-1; D: .; size: .; CDR3: CASNGQRDREQYF; DNA: TGTGCCAGCAACGGACAGCGGGATAGAGAGCAGTACTTC
J: TRBJ1-1; V: TRBV28; D: TRBD1; size: .; CDR3: CASSLPQRQGSDTEAFF; DNA: TGTGCCAGCAGTCTGCCCCAGCGACAGGGATCGGACACTGAAGCTTTCTTT
J: TRBJ1-1; V: TRBV28; D: .; size: .; CDR3: CASSFPQGIWLNTEAFF; DNA: TGTGCCAGCAGTTTCCCCCAGGGTATCTGGTTGAACACTGAAGCTTTCTTT
J: TRBJ2-3; V: TRBV15; D: TRBD2; size: .; CDR3: CATTAGRGDTQYF; DNA: TGTGCCACGACCGCGGGGAGGGGAGATACGCAGTATTTT
J: TRBJ1-3; V: TRBV28; D: TRBD1; size: once; CDR3: CASQRPGGGNTIYF; DNA: TGTGCCAGCCAGCGACCAGGGGGTGGAAACACCATATATTTT